Shown below are 17 T cell receptor beta chains from a single sample sequenced in a study of blood T cell repertoires in COVID-19 (dated by TCRdb to about 2020). The protocol used for the library was the immunoSEQ multiplex PCR assay. TCRdb retrieved this table from immuneACCESS and kept in-frame rearrangements only. Not all clones are present; in checked studies, unresolved V genes account for under half, and no reason is known for the remainder. Here the sample has about 190,000 clones; 75% to 90% occur a single time. Of the sample, approximately 1% is held by the ten largest clones. The sequenced sample consisted of peripheral blood. These TCRs come from a man in his thirties or forties with acute or convalescent COVID-19.

J is TRBJ1-1 and V is TRBV5-1, with D possibly matching TRBD1 (6 bases). V lost 5 bases and J 6 bases, leaving 14 bases between the germline ends. Germline V gene lookup returns CDR1 SGHRS and CDR2 YFSETQ. CDR3 length: 13 residues. CDR3 sequence reads: CASRTVSGAEAFF. Written as DNA, the CDR3 is TGCGCCAGCAGAACGGTCTCAGGGGCTGAAGCTTTCTTT.

V usage is TRBV5-1 and J usage is TRBJ1-2; 9 nucleotides align to TRBD1. CDR1 and CDR2 from the germline V gene are SGHRS and YFSETQ. The CDR3 length is 14 residues. The trim removed 4 bases at V and 8 bases at J, leaving 9 bases unmatched. CDR3 bases: TGCGCCAGCAGCGGACTCCGGGACAGGGACGGCTACACCTTC. It is translated as CASSGLRDRDGYTF. Complete variable domain (other parts from reference TRBV5-1 and TRBJ1-2): KAGVTQTPRYLIKTRGQQVTLSCSPISGHRSVSWYQQTPGQGLQFLFEYFSETQRNKGNFPGRFSGRQFSNSRSEMNVSTLELGDSALYLCASSGLRDRDGYTFGSGTRLTVV.

This rearrangement joins TRBV7-8 to TRBJ2-3, with D tentatively TRBD2 (6 bases). The CDR3 sequence is 17 residues long. The V gene's germline CDR1 is SGHVS and CDR2 FQNEAQ. The V end was cut by 4 bases, the J end by 1 base, with 18 bases between. The CDR3 reads CASSSGGQRRGTDTQYF. CDR3 bases: TGTGCCAGCAGCTCCGGGGGTCAGCGGAGGGGCACAGATACGCAGTATTTT.

The gene calls are TRBV5-1 and TRBJ2-3, with D possibly being TRBD2 (6 bases). With 9 bases removed from V and 0 bases from J, the gap between germline ends came to 17 bases. Germline assignment: CDR1 SGHRS and CDR2 YFSETQ. The CDR3 is 15 residues long. The CDR3 nucleotides are TGCGCCACCTCCCAGCGGGCCCTAAGCACAGATACGCAGTATTTT. This codes for CATSQRALSTDTQYF.

This chain links TRBV19 with TRBJ1-5; 7 bases are shared with TRBD1. Per the germline V gene, CDR1 is LNHDA and CDR2 is SQIVND (reference sequence). The CDR3 loop spans 15 amino acids. J gave up 6 bases and V 3 bases, and 8 bases lay outside the gene matches. CDR3 residues: CASSMYSGQLQPQHF. The CDR3 nucleotides read TGTGCCAGTAGTATGTATTCGGGACAGCTTCAGCCCCAGCATTTT.

The gene calls are TRBV7-3 and TRBJ1-5, with a possible D match to TRBD1 (6 bases). Germline V CDR1 and CDR2: SGHTA, FQGTGA. This CDR3 is 16 amino acids long. Trimming shortened V by 5 bases and J by 9 bases, and 23 bases separated the two germline ends. The CDR3: CASSPPDTHRDPPQHF. In nucleotides, the CDR3 is TGTGCCAGCAGCCCCCCCGACACTCACAGGGATCCGCCCCAGCATTTT.

V is TRBV5-1 and J is TRBJ2-3; D is ambiguous. Trimming removed 0 bases at V and 0 bases at J, with 8 bases between. The germline V gene has CDR1 SGHRS and CDR2 YFSETQ. This CDR3 spans 15 amino acids. For the CDR3, the DNA is TGCGCCAGCAGCTTGGTTGGTACTAGCACAGATACGCAGTATTTT. This codes for CASSLVGTSTDTQYF. Looking up the rest from reference TRBV5-1 and TRBJ2-3 gives the full variable domain: KAGVTQTPRYLIKTRGQQVTLSCSPISGHRSVSWYQQTPGQGLQFLFEYFSETQRNKGNFPGRFSGRQFSNSRSEMNVSTLELGDSALYLCASSLVGTSTDTQYFGPGTRLTVL.

This rearrangement joins TRBV7-9 to TRBJ1-1; D gene ambiguous. CDR1 and CDR2 (germline): SEHNR, FQNEAQ (reference sequence). CDR3 length: 13 residues. V shed 5 bases and J shed 6 bases, with 13 bases lying between them. CDR3 loop: CASSLGSSAEAFF. The DNA for the CDR3 is TGTGCCAGCAGCCTCGGGTCAAGCGCTGAAGCTTTCTTT.

CDR3 protein: CAWNTGNYGYTF. The CDR3 DNA follows: TGTGCCTGGAACACAGGGAACTATGGCTACACCTTC. The chain employs TRBV30 and TRBJ1-2; weak D call: TRBD1 (6 bases). The germline V gene encodes CDR1 GTSNPN and CDR2 SVGIG (reference sequence). V gave up 4 bases and J gave up 2 bases, with 8 bases separating them. This CDR3 region has 12 residues.

The chain links TRBV18 to TRBJ1-1; D possibly corresponds to TRBD1 (6 bases). V lost 4 bases to trimming and J lost 2 bases, with 17 bases between them. The CDR3 extends over 16 amino acids. Germline lookup yields CDR1 KGHSH and CDR2 LQKENI. This CDR3 reads CASSHQSPRGNTEAFF. CDR3 nucleotides: TGTGCCAGCTCACACCAAAGTCCCAGGGGTAACACTGAAGCTTTCTTT.

This clone was seen only a few times. The chain is built from TRBV2 and TRBJ2-7; 8 positions agree with TRBD1. Germline CDR1 SNHLY, CDR2 FYNNEI. This CDR3 is built from 14 residues. J was trimmed by 2 bases and V by 8 bases; bases with no gene match: 8. CDR3 residues: CASASGTGPYEQYF. In DNA, the CDR3 is TGTGCCAGCGCTTCCGGGACAGGACCCTACGAGCAGTACTTC.

V and J are TRBV14 and TRBJ1-6, with unresolved D. The CDR3 is 16 amino acids. Trimming cost V 3 bases and J 2 bases, with 11 bases left between them. The germline CDR1 and CDR2 sequences are SGHDN and FVKESK. CDR3 sequence reads: CASSHSGFPYNSPLHF. The CDR3 coding sequence is TGTGCCAGCAGCCACAGCGGGTTCCCCTATAATTCACCCCTCCACTTT.

The rearrangement joins TRBV7-2 to TRBJ2-7; 8 nucleotides agree with TRBD2. V trimming: 1 base; J trimming: 0 bases; junction bases outside the gene matches: 2. From germline, CDR1 is SGHTA and CDR2 FQGNSA. This CDR3 contains 15 residues. The CDR3 protein is CASSLVAGGSYEQYF. CDR3 DNA: TGTGCCAGCAGCTTAGTTGCGGGGGGCTCCTACGAGCAGTACTTC. Filled out from reference TRBV7-2 and TRBJ2-7, the complete variable domain reads GAGVSQSPSNKVTEKGKDVELRCDPISGHTALYWYRQSLGQGLEFLIYFQGNSAPDKSGLPSDRFSAERTGGSVSTLTIQRTQQEDSAVYLCASSLVAGGSYEQYFGPGTRLTVT.

This sequence joins TRBV4-1 and TRBJ1-5; no clear D. Germline CDR1 reads MGHRA; CDR2 reads YSYEKL. V was shortened by 1 base and J by 4 bases, with 14 bases between the two germline ends. The CDR3 has 16 residues. CDR3 nucleotide sequence: TGCGCCAGCAGCCAAGTTTATGATGGAGGGAATCAGCCCCAGCATTTT. The encoded protein is CASSQVYDGGNQPQHF.

This clone came up once. This chain links TRBV5-1 with TRBJ1-1; possible D gene TRBD1, 5 bases. The germline V gene has CDR1 SGHRS and CDR2 YFSETQ. The CDR3 is 15 residues long. With 2 bases removed from V and 5 bases from J, the gap between germline ends came to 16 bases. The CDR3: CASSFEEGRSTEAFF. For the CDR3, the DNA is TGCGCCAGCAGCTTTGAGGAGGGGCGAAGTACTGAAGCTTTCTTT.

The chain is built from TRBV7-9 and TRBJ2-7; 9 bases map to TRBD1. J was trimmed by 13 bases and V by 5 bases; bases with no gene match: 12. There are 13 residues in the CDR3. Per the germline V gene, CDR1 is SEHNR and CDR2 is FQNEAQ (reference sequence). CDR3 nucleotide sequence: TGTGCCAGCAGCCAGAAATCCGGGACAGGGATTTACTTC. Translation: CASSQKSGTGIYF. The whole variable domain, remainder taken from reference TRBV7-9 and TRBJ2-7, is DTGVSQNPRHKITKRGQNVTFRCDPISEHNRLYWYRQTLGQGPEFLTYFQNEAQLEKSRLLSDRFSAERPKGSFSTLEIQRTEQGDSAMYLCASSQKSGTGIYFGPGTRLTVT.

The chain employs TRBV9 and TRBJ1-1; the match to TRBD1 covers 8 bases. The CDR3 extends over 14 amino acids. The trim removed 4 bases at V and 5 bases at J, leaving 7 bases unmatched. The V gene's germline CDR1 is SGDLS and CDR2 YYNGEE. CDR3 sequence reads: CASSSTGVGTEAFF. CDR3 bases: TGTGCCAGCAGCTCGACAGGGGTGGGGACTGAAGCTTTCTTT. The variable domain in full, completed from reference TRBV9 and TRBJ1-1, reads DSGVTQTPKHLITATGQRVTLRCSPRSGDLSVYWYQQSLDQGLQFLIQYYNGEERAKGNILERFSAQQFPDLHSELNLSSLELGDSALYFCASSSTGVGTEAFFGQGTRLTVV.